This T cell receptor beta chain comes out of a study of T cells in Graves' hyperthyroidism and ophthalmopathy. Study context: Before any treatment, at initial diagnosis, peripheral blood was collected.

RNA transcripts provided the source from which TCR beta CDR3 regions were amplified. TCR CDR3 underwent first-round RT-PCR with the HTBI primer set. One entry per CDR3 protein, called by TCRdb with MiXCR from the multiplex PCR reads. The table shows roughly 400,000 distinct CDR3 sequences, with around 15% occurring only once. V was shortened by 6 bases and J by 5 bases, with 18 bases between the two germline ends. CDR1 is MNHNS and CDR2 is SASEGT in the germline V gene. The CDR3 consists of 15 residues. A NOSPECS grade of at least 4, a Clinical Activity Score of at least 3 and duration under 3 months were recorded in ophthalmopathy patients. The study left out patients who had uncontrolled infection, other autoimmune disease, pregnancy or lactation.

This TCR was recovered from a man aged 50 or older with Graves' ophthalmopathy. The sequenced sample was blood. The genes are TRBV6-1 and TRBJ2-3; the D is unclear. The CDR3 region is CASRKQRSRIDTQYF. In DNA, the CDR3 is TGTGCCAGCAGGAAACAGCGTTCGAGGATAGATACGCAGTATTTT.